The 15 T cell receptor beta chains below come from one sample, sequenced in a study of shared T cell receptors in the human thymus. Only in-frame clones appear in the TCRdb table, and some are missing; sequencing was by immunoSEQ multiplex PCR. This table has about 660,000 clones, approximately 88% appearing once. These data also formed part of another study, on human thymus T cells.

Sequenced material: thymocytes. The source is a boy in the first two years of life with a congenital heart defect.

The gene calls are TRBV27 and TRBJ2-2; D perhaps matches TRBD1 (6 bases). This CDR3 spans 16 amino acids. Germline loops: CDR1 MNHEY, CDR2 SMNVEV (reference sequence). V lost 5 bases and J lost 0, with 13 bases in between. The CDR3 protein is CASSPWTDSNTGELFF. CDR3 nucleotide sequence: TGTGCCAGCAGTCCCTGGACAGACTCGAACACCGGGGAGCTGTTTTTT.

V and J are TRBV7-7 and TRBJ2-7; 8 nucleotides agree with TRBD2. The J segment lost 2 bases and the V segment lost 4 bases, leaving 7 bases of the junction unmatched. The V gene's germline CDR1 is SSHAT and CDR2 FNYEAQ (reference sequence). The CDR3 has 15 residues. CDR3 coding DNA: TGTGCCAGCAGCTCTCATTCGGGGGGGGCCTACGAGCAGTACTTC. This encodes CASSSHSGGAYEQYF. Complete variable domain (other parts from reference TRBV7-7 and TRBJ2-7): GAGVSQSPRYKVTKRGQDVTLRCDPISSHATLYWYQQALGQGPEFLTYFNYEAQPDKSGLPSDRFSAERPEGSISTLTIQRTEQRDSAMYRCASSSHSGGAYEQYFGPGTRLTVT.

The genes are TRBV4-3 and TRBJ2-7; 12 bases are shared with TRBD2. Germline V lookup: CDR1 LGHNA, CDR2 YSLEER. J was trimmed by 4 bases and V by 5 bases; bases with no gene match: 9. This CDR3 is built from 16 residues. The DNA for the CDR3 is TGCGCCAGCAGCACCCGACTAGCGGGAGAGGATTACGAGCAGTACTTC. It encodes CASSTRLAGEDYEQYF.

The chain links TRBV5-6 to TRBJ2-5; 13 bases agree with TRBD2. Germline V gene data show CDR1 as SGHDT and CDR2 as YYEEEE. The CDR3 contains 17 residues. V gave up 5 bases and J gave up 0 bases; unmatched junction bases: 7. As DNA, the CDR3 is TGTGCCAGCAGAGAGACCGGGACTAGCGGGGACCAAGAGACCCAGTACTTC. Translating gives CASRETGTSGDQETQYF.

This CDR3 is CSVVGPLWAYRGQREQYF. The CDR3 region has the DNA TGCAGCGTTGTTGGGCCCCTTTGGGCCTACAGGGGGCAGAGGGAGCAGTACTTC. The rearrangement links TRBV29-1 to TRBJ2-7; TRBD1 matches at 9 bases. Looked up from germline, CDR1 is SQVTM and CDR2 is ANQGSEA. The trim removed 4 bases at V and 7 bases at J, leaving 23 bases unmatched. This CDR3 is 18 amino acids long.

This chain connects TRBV28 to TRBJ2-7; 10 bases align to TRBD2. J lost 0 bases, V lost 6 bases, and 11 bases had no gene match. Germline CDR1 MDHEN, CDR2 SYDVKM. This CDR3 has 17 residues. The CDR3 is CASSGTSALPSSYEQYF. The CDR3 region has the DNA TGTGCCAGCAGCGGGACTAGCGCATTACCAAGCTCCTACGAGCAGTACTTC.

This chain joins TRBV30 and TRBJ2-7; 7 bases are a match to TRBD1. This CDR3 comprises 16 residues. Trimming removed 0 bases from V and 6 bases from J; junction bases left unmatched: 14. Germline V gives CDR1 GTSNPN, CDR2 SVGIG (reference sequence). CDR3 region: CAWSVQRTGVGGEQYF. The CDR3 coding sequence is TGTGCCTGGAGTGTCCAACGCACAGGGGTAGGCGGCGAGCAGTACTTC. Full variable domain (missing parts from reference TRBV30 and TRBJ2-7): SQTIHQWPATLVQPVGSPLSLECTVEGTSNPNLYWYRQAAGRGLQLLFYSVGIGQISSEVPQNLSASRPQDRQFILSSKKLLLSDSGFYLCAWSVQRTGVGGEQYFGPGTRLTVT.

The CDR3 loop is CASLRQGSYGYTF. The CDR3 bases are TGTGCCAGCTTAAGGCAGGGATCCTATGGCTACACCTTC. The genes are TRBV2 and TRBJ1-2, with D possibly being TRBD1 (5 bases). CDR3 size: 13 residues. Germline CDR1 is SNHLY and CDR2 is FYNNEI. Trimming cost V 8 bases and J 4 bases, with 14 bases left between them.

The chain links TRBV11-2 to TRBJ2-7, with 7 positions matching TRBD1. The length of the CDR3 is 13 residues. J was trimmed by 4 bases and V by 6 bases; bases with no gene match: 6. Germline CDR1 and CDR2: SGHAT and FQNNGV. This CDR3 reads CASRTGTVYEQYF. The CDR3 coding sequence is TGTGCCAGCAGAACCGGGACAGTTTACGAGCAGTACTTC.

The chain uses TRBV6-5 and TRBJ2-3; 12 bases map to TRBD1. CDR1 MNHEY and CDR2 SVGAGI come from the germline V gene. V gave up 5 bases and J gave up 5 bases; unmatched junction bases: 5. The CDR3 loop spans 15 amino acids. The CDR3 sequence: CASSTGQGARDTQYF. In DNA form, the CDR3 reads TGTGCCAGCAGTACGGGACAGGGGGCCAGAGATACGCAGTATTTT.

About this clone itself: The junction and the germline gene differ at one end; a read error may be behind it. The chain links TRBV28 to TRBJ2-7, with 10 bases that match TRBD1. The V gene's germline CDR1 is MDHEN and CDR2 SYDVKM. This CDR3 region has 16 residues. The chain's CDR3 is CASSLSRTGGSSEQYF. CDR3 sequence (DNA): TGTGCCAGCAGTTTAAGTCGGACAGGGGGTTCCTCCGAGCAGTACTTC.

This clone was observed a single time. The chain carries TRBV7-9 and TRBJ2-7; 10 nucleotides line up with TRBD1. Germline V gives CDR1 SEHNR, CDR2 FQNEAQ (reference sequence). Trimming removed 5 bases from V and 0 bases from J; junction bases left unmatched: 4. This CDR3 spans 15 amino acids. The CDR3 DNA reads TGTGCCAGCAGCCCCGGGACAGGGGACTCCTACGAGCAGTACTTC. Residues: CASSPGTGDSYEQYF.

This clone showed up just a few times. This chain links TRBV14 with TRBJ2-2, with 12 bases that match TRBD1. The CDR3 contains 16 residues. Germline V gene lookup returns CDR1 SGHDN and CDR2 FVKESK. V shed 0 bases and J 6 bases; nucleotides not matched to a gene: 2. CDR3 residues: CASSQDGDRGPGELFF. As DNA, the CDR3 is TGTGCCAGCAGCCAAGATGGGGACAGGGGGCCCGGGGAGCTGTTTTTT. Together with reference TRBV14 and TRBJ2-2, the CDR3 gives the full variable domain: EAGVTQFPSHSVIEKGQTVTLRCDPISGHDNLYWYRRVMGKEIKFLLHFVKESKQDESGMPNNRFLAERTGGTYSTLKVQPAELEDSGVYFCASSQDGDRGPGELFFGEGSRLTVL.

This chain links TRBV27 with TRBJ2-2; weak D call: TRBD1 (6 bases). The CDR3 length is 14 residues. Deletions cut 5 bases from V and 4 bases from J, with 11 bases between. The V gene's germline CDR1 is MNHEY and CDR2 SMNVEV (reference sequence). CDR3 sequence (DNA): TGTGCCAGCAGTATAAACAGGGTCACCGGGGAGCTGTTTTTT. Its protein product is CASSINRVTGELFF.

The chain employs TRBV10-2 and TRBJ2-1, with 9 bases that match TRBD1. After removal of 6 bases from V and 7 bases from J, the junction contained 1 base not matched to a gene. This CDR3 has 12 residues. Germline V gene lookup returns CDR1 WSHSY and CDR2 SAAADI. The CDR3 sequence: CASSDRGNEQFF. As DNA, the CDR3 is TGCGCCAGCAGCGACAGGGGGAATGAGCAGTTCTTC.